The rows below give T cell receptor beta chains drawn from one sample of a study of radiotherapy plus CTLA-4 blockade in lung cancer. Method: immunoSEQ multiplex PCR; TCRdb's copy keeps in-frame clones and lacks some. The repertoire consists of 100,000 or so clones, with roughly 80% occurring once and the leading ten covering about 25%. The starting material was peripheral blood, obtained from a patient treated with radiotherapy plus ipilimumab. Every receptor here comes from a human donor with non-small cell lung cancer that progressed on radiotherapy plus ipilimumab. Each CDR3 is given with its conserved first and last residue. D genes are given only for firm matches. Only part of the rows carry a size: once, few, many, or a class if the clone is expanded.

size	V	D	J	CDR3	DNA
once	TRBV4-1	NA	TRBJ1-2	CASSHPERRGLFDGYTF	TGCGCCAGCAGCCATCCCGAGCGGCGGGGTTTGTTTGATGGCTACACCTTC
NA	TRBV19	NA	TRBJ1-3	CASSIEGLSGNTIYF	TGTGCCAGTAGTATTGAGGGACTCTCTGGAAACACCATATATTTT
NA	TRBV10-3	TRBD2	TRBJ2-1	CAIRLAGLYNEQFF	TGTGCCATCAGACTAGCGGGCTTATACAATGAGCAGTTCTTC
NA	TRBV25-1	TRBD2	TRBJ2-1	CASSGLAGVYNEQFF	TGTGCCAGCAGCGGACTAGCGGGAGTTTACAATGAGCAGTTCTTC
NA	TRBV6-6	NA	TRBJ2-7	CASSYSSSYEQYF	TGTGCCAGCAGTTATTCAAGCTCCTACGAGCAGTACTTC
NA	TRBV28	NA	TRBJ1-4	CASSFYGGGEKLFF	TGTGCCAGCAGTTTTTACGGCGGCGGTGAAAAACTGTTTTTT
NA	TRBV6-5	TRBD1	TRBJ2-1	CASRPGQGAVHEQFF	TGTGCCAGCAGACCCGGACAGGGGGCTGTGCATGAGCAGTTCTTC
NA	TRBV28	NA	TRBJ1-5	CASSPGTLLAF	TGTGCCAGCAGCCCCGGGACCCTTCTTGCTTTT
NA	TRBV5-1	NA	TRBJ1-4	CASSLTGKATNEKLFF	TGCGCCAGCAGCTTAACAGGGAAAGCAACTAATGAAAAACTGTTTTTT
NA	TRBV6-5	TRBD1	TRBJ2-7	CASRGDRWNYEQYF	TGTGCCAGCAGGGGGGACAGGTGGAACTACGAGCAGTACTTC
NA	TRBV4-1	TRBD2	TRBJ2-3	CASSQPGLDNSYTDTQYF	TGCGCCAGCAGCCAACCGGGACTAGACAATTCATACACAGATACGCAGTATTTT
once	TRBV5-6	NA	TRBJ1-5	CASSGGQLSQPQHF	TGTGCCAGCAGCGGCGGACAGCTCAGTCAGCCCCAGCATTTT
NA	TRBV11-2	TRBD1	TRBJ2-1	CASSLGLGGHNEQFF	TGTGCCAGCAGCTTAGGGCTAGGGGGCCACAATGAGCAGTTCTTC
NA	TRBV5-6	NA	TRBJ1-1	CASSLFEGRRGNTEAFF	TGTGCCAGCAGCTTGTTCGAGGGACGGCGAGGGAACACTGAAGCTTTCTTT
NA	TRBV5-8	NA	TRBJ1-1	CASSLGQPKDNEAFF	TGTGCCAGCAGCTTGGGGCAACCCAAGGATAATGAAGCTTTCTTT
NA	TRBV19	NA	TRBJ1-1	CASSRRLNTEAFF	TGTGCCAGTAGTAGGAGACTGAACACTGAAGCTTTCTTT
NA	TRBV11-2	TRBD1	TRBJ2-1	CASSLDGRDRGTDEQFF	TGTGCCAGCAGCTTAGATGGACGGGACAGGGGGACCGATGAGCAGTTCTTC
once	TRBV30	NA	TRBJ1-3	CAWSQGTGNTIYF	TGTGCCTGGAGTCAGGGGACTGGAAACACCATATATTTT
NA	TRBV6-5	TRBD2	TRBJ2-4	CASRDSGRKNIQYF	TGTGCCAGCAGAGATAGCGGGAGGAAAAACATTCAGTACTTC
NA	TRBV9	NA	TRBJ2-5	CASSVGGTNRGTQYF	TGTGCCAGCAGCGTAGGAGGGACCAACCGTGGGACCCAGTACTTC
few	TRBV29-1	TRBD2	TRBJ2-5	CSVGDYVETQYF	TGCAGCGTTGGGGACTATGTGGAGACCCAGTACTTC
NA	TRBV7-8	NA	TRBJ2-2	CASSLAAGASNTGELFF	TGTGCCAGCAGCTTGGCGGCAGGGGCGTCGAACACCGGGGAGCTGTTTTTT
NA	TRBV4-1	NA	TRBJ1-3	CASSQEGRGFGNTIYF	TGCGCCAGCAGCCAAGAAGGGAGAGGATTCGGAAACACCATATATTTT
NA	TRBV5-1	NA	TRBJ2-3	CASSSTSSDTQYF	TGCGCCAGCAGCTCGACTAGTTCCGATACGCAGTATTTT
NA	TRBV7-2	TRBD2	TRBJ2-1	CASSLGGGRVEQFF	TGTGCCAGCAGCTTAGGTGGCGGGAGAGTTGAGCAGTTCTTC
NA	TRBV7-2	TRBD2	TRBJ2-3	CASSLRSGGVGTDTQYF	TGTGCCAGCAGCTTAAGGTCGGGAGGAGTCGGCACAGATACGCAGTATTTT
NA	TRBV2	NA	TRBJ2-3	CASSAGAGKDTQYF	TGTGCCAGCAGTGCGGGGGCGGGAAAGGATACGCAGTATTTT
NA	TRBV6-1	NA	TRBJ2-3	CASSAGGAEADTQYF	TGTGCCAGCAGTGCCGGGGGAGCGGAGGCAGATACGCAGTATTTT
NA	TRBV2	NA	TRBJ2-1	CASQLQGITYNEQFF	TGTGCCAGCCAGTTACAGGGTATAACGTACAATGAGCAGTTCTTC
NA	TRBV29-1	TRBD1	TRBJ2-7	CSVEEQGAAYEQYF	TGCAGCGTTGAAGAACAGGGGGCGGCCTACGAGCAGTACTTC
NA	TRBV6-4	TRBD2	TRBJ2-1	CASSLTGGPNEQFF	TGTGCCAGCAGTTTAACGGGAGGGCCTAATGAGCAGTTCTTC
NA	TRBV10-1	NA	TRBJ2-2	CASSLAPGELFF	TGCGCCAGCAGTCTCGCTCCCGGGGAGCTGTTTTTT
NA	TRBV27	NA	TRBJ1-1	CASRPPQRGTEAFF	TGTGCCAGCAGACCCCCTCAGAGGGGCACTGAAGCTTTCTTT
NA	TRBV5-6	NA	TRBJ1-1	CASSLAGDTEAFF	TGTGCCAGCAGCCTCGCCGGGGACACTGAAGCTTTCTTT
NA	TRBV27	NA	TRBJ2-3	CASSLWGPDTQYF	TGTGCCAGCAGTTTATGGGGCCCAGATACGCAGTATTTT
NA	TRBV7-3	TRBD1	TRBJ2-7	CASSFQPGQGYEQYF	TGTGCCAGCAGCTTTCAACCGGGACAGGGTTACGAGCAGTACTTC
NA	TRBV18	TRBD1	TRBJ1-5	CASSPDRGNSNQPQHF	TGTGCCAGCTCACCGGACAGGGGTAATAGCAATCAGCCCCAGCATTTT
NA	TRBV29-1	NA	TRBJ1-2	CSVEGGRVGGYTF	TGCAGCGTTGAGGGGGGCAGGGTTGGTGGCTACACCTTC
once	TRBV29-1	NA	TRBJ1-3	CSVESVSGNTIYF	TGCAGCGTTGAATCAGTCTCTGGAAACACCATATATTTT
NA	TRBV7-9	NA	TRBJ1-5	CASSLGTDSNQPQHF	TGTGCCAGCAGCTTAGGGACGGATAGCAATCAGCCCCAGCATTTT
NA	TRBV19	NA	TRBJ2-1	CASSPDGSSYNEQFF	TGTGCCAGCTCGCCGGACGGGAGCTCCTACAATGAGCAGTTCTTC
NA	TRBV9	TRBD2	TRBJ2-1	CASSNGLAGSYNEQFF	TGTGCCAGCAGCAATGGACTAGCGGGGAGTTACAATGAGCAGTTCTTC
NA	TRBV19	TRBD1	TRBJ2-7	CASRPGQGASEQYF	TGTGCCAGTAGACCGGGACAGGGGGCTTCCGAGCAGTACTTC
NA	TRBV5-1	NA	TRBJ2-1	CASSLGQRWYNEQFF	TGCGCCAGCAGCTTGGGTCAGCGATGGTACAATGAGCAGTTCTTC
NA	TRBV6-1	TRBD2	TRBJ2-1	CASSISGSRSNEQFF	TGTGCCAGCAGTATTAGCGGGAGTCGGTCCAATGAGCAGTTCTTC
once	TRBV9	NA	TRBJ2-1	CASSVGPRNNEQFF	TGTGCCAGCAGCGTAGGGCCTCGGAACAATGAGCAGTTCTTC
NA	TRBV6-6	NA	TRBJ2-7	CASRESLGPYEQYF	TGTGCCAGCAGAGAGAGCCTGGGTCCCTACGAGCAGTACTTC
NA	TRBV28	NA	TRBJ2-1	CASSLGPRGSEQFF	TGTGCCAGCAGCCTTGGGCCCCGGGGGAGTGAGCAGTTCTTC
NA	TRBV30	NA	TRBJ1-4	CAWSRDFEKLFF	TGTGCCTGGAGTCGAGATTTTGAAAAACTGTTTTTT
NA	TRBV5-1	TRBD2	TRBJ2-5	CASSGTSGSGETQYF	TGCGCCAGCAGCGGCACTAGCGGGAGCGGGGAGACCCAGTACTTC
once	TRBV29-1	NA	TRBJ2-1	CRAAFGNEQFF	TGCAGAGCTGCATTTGGAAATGAGCAGTTCTTC
NA	TRBV9	TRBD1	TRBJ1-1	CASSVLQGGTEAFF	TGTGCCAGCAGCGTTTTACAGGGGGGTACTGAAGCTTTCTTT
once	TRBV5-1	NA	TRBJ1-1	CASSLDRNTEAFF	TGCGCCAGCAGCTTGGATAGAAACACTGAAGCTTTCTTT
NA	TRBV29-1	TRBD2	TRBJ2-3	CSATGTPGLAGRSDTQYF	TGCAGCGCTACCGGGACTCCGGGACTAGCGGGTCGCTCAGATACGCAGTATTTT
once	TRBV5-4	NA	TRBJ2-2	CASSLLRGAGTGELFF	TGTGCCAGCAGCTTGCTTAGGGGGGCGGGCACCGGGGAGCTGTTTTTT
NA	TRBV28	TRBD1	TRBJ2-7	CASSPRQGPYEQYF	TGTGCCAGCAGTCCCCGACAGGGACCCTACGAGCAGTACTTC